This T cell receptor (beta chain) was sequenced during a study of vaccination effects on CD4 cells after COVID-19. Profiling relied on immunoSEQ multiplex PCR, and the TCRdb table lists in-frame clones only, not all of them. The sample lists 26,000 or so clones; roughly two thirds were seen once. Germline V gives CDR1 LNHDA, CDR2 SQIVND (reference sequence). V was clipped by 4 bases and J by 5 bases; unmatched bases: 6. The CDR3 is 15 residues long. As concerns this clone: Its target is unknown.

Antigen-specific CD4+ T cell clonotypes were called by their expansion after viral peptide-pool culture in ViraFEST. A roughly 11-day culture period preceded the isolation of CD4+ T cells. The healthy vaccine recipients, who had no prior SARS-CoV-2 infection, showed negative nucleocapsid antibodies. The TCR originated in a human donor who received a COVID-19 vaccine. The rearrangement joins TRBV19 to TRBJ2-5; 11 nucleotides match TRBD1. This specimen consisted of CD4+ T cells from PBMCs cultured with SARS-CoV-2 spike peptides, obtained before COVID-19 vaccination. The CDR3 DNA sequence: TGTGCCAGTAGTAGAGGGGACAGGGGGGTTGAGACCCAGTACTTC. Translation gives CASSRGDRGVETQYF.